The rows below give T cell receptor beta chains drawn from one sample of a study of cytomegalovirus exposure and HLA in healthy donors. The repertoire was sequenced with immunoSEQ multiplex PCR; TCRdb's copy has only in-frame clones and lacks some. The sample contains about 120,000 clones, roughly four fifths of which appear only once. The sample consisted of PBMCs. The receptor source for this set is a man aged 40-49 years in good health and CMV-seronegative. The CDR3 runs from the conserved cysteine through the conserved F or W. D genes are given only for firm matches. A row's size may be missing; if present it is once, few, many or a size class.

size: -
D: -
J: TRBJ2-7
V: TRBV19
DNA: TGTGCCAGTAGTACTCCCTTGACTGGAAACGCGAACGAGCAGTACTTC
CDR3: CASSTPLTGNANEQYF

size: -
D: TRBD1
J: TRBJ2-1
V: TRBV27
DNA: TGTGCCAGCAGTTTATTACAGGGGGTAGTAAGGGAGCAGTTCTTC
CDR3: CASSLLQGVVREQFF

size: -
D: -
J: TRBJ1-4
V: TRBV5-1
DNA: TGCGCCAGCAGGGAGGATCCCACAACTAATGAAAAACTGTTTTTT
CDR3: CASREDPTTNEKLFF

size: -
D: TRBD2
J: TRBJ2-7
V: TRBV7-2
DNA: TGTGCCAGCAGCCGTCTAGCGGGGGGGGTCTCCTACGAGCAGTACTTC
CDR3: CASSRLAGGVSYEQYF

size: -
D: TRBD2
J: TRBJ2-3
V: TRBV5-4
DNA: TGTGCCAGCAGCGAAAGACTAGCGGGCACAGATACGCAGTATTTT
CDR3: CASSERLAGTDTQYF

size: -
D: -
J: TRBJ1-1
V: TRBV5-6
DNA: TGTGCCAGCAGCTTGGATCCTCTCTTTTACTTGAACACTGAAGCTTTCTTT
CDR3: CASSLDPLFYLNTEAFF

size: -
D: -
J: TRBJ1-2
V: TRBV28
DNA: TGTGCCAGCAGTACCAGGGTCCATGGCTACACCTTC
CDR3: CASSTRVHGYTF

size: -
D: TRBD1
J: TRBJ1-1
V: TRBV11-2
DNA: TGTGCCAGCAGCAAAACCGGGACAGGGGCCATGAACACTGAAGCTTTCTTT
CDR3: CASSKTGTGAMNTEAFF

size: -
D: TRBD2
J: TRBJ2-1
V: TRBV6-4
DNA: TGTGCCAGCAGTGAAAATAGCGGGGTAAACAATGAGCAGTTCTTC
CDR3: CASSENSGVNNEQFF

size: -
D: TRBD1
J: TRBJ2-2
V: TRBV28
DNA: TGTGCCAGCAGTTGGACAGGGGGTGGGACCGGGGAGCTGTTTTTT
CDR3: CASSWTGGGTGELFF

size: -
D: TRBD2
J: TRBJ2-5
V: TRBV11-2
DNA: TGTGCCAGCAGCTTAGGCTGGCGGGGGGACGGAGAGACCCAGTACTTC
CDR3: CASSLGWRGDGETQYF

size: -
D: TRBD2
J: TRBJ2-7
V: TRBV18
DNA: TGTGCCAGCTCACCTCGACTAGCGGGATTTGAGCAGTACTTC
CDR3: CASSPRLAGFEQYF

size: -
D: TRBD2
J: TRBJ2-7
V: TRBV4-3
DNA: TGCGCCAGCAGCCAACGCGCGGGGGTCAACTACGAGCAGTACTTC
CDR3: CASSQRAGVNYEQYF

size: once
D: -
J: TRBJ2-5
V: TRBV6-6
DNA: TGTGCCAGCAGTCGGACTACCCTATCGGCGGGTAACCAGTACTTC
CDR3: CASSRTTLSAGNQYF

size: -
D: -
J: TRBJ2-3
V: TRBV30
DNA: TGTGCCTGGAGTCAGGGTTCACTCTCTACAGATACGCAGTATTTT
CDR3: CAWSQGSLSTDTQYF

size: -
D: -
J: TRBJ1-5
V: TRBV30
DNA: TGTGCCTGGAGTGCAGTGAATGGCAATCAGCCCCAGCATTTT
CDR3: CAWSAVNGNQPQHF

size: -
D: -
J: TRBJ2-3
V: TRBV7-3
DNA: TGTGCCAGCAGCTTGTGGGGGCATCGCACAGATACGCAGTATTTT
CDR3: CASSLWGHRTDTQYF

size: -
D: TRBD1
J: TRBJ2-1
V: TRBV19
DNA: TGTGCCAGTAGTAAATGGGTACAGGGGCTATCCTGGAGCAATGAGCAGTTCTTC
CDR3: CASSKWVQGLSWSNEQFF